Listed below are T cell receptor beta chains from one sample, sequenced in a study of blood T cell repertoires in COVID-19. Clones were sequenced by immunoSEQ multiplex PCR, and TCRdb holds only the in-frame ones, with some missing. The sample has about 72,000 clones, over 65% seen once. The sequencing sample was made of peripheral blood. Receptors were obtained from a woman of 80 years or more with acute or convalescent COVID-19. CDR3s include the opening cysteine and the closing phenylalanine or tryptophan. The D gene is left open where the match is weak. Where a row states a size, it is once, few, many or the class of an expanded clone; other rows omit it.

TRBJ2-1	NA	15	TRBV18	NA	TGTGCCAGCTCACCAACGGGGGGCAGGCACAATGAGCAGTTCTTC	CASSPTGGRHNEQFF
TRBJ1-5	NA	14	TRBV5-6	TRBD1	TGTGCCAGCAGCTTTCAGGGGGTAGATCAGCCCCAGCATTTT	CASSFQGVDQPQHF
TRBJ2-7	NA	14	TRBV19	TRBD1	TGTGCCAGTAGCCCGGACAGGGGAACGTACGAGCAGTACTTC	CASSPDRGTYEQYF
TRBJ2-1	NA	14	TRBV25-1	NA	TGTGCCAGCAGTGAATCTTACAGCTACAATGAGCAGTTCTTC	CASSESYSYNEQFF
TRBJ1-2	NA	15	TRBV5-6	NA	TGTGCCAGCAGCTTGGCCGCGGAATCTAACTATGGCTACACCTTC	CASSLAAESNYGYTF
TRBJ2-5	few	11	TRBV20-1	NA	TGCAGTGCACAGGACCAAGAGACCCAGTACTTC	CSAQDQETQYF
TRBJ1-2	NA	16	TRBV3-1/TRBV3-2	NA	TGTGCCAGCAGCCAAGTTATGGTAGGGGGGGAATATGGCTACACCTTC	CASSQVMVGGEYGYTF
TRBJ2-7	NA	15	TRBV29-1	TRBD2	TGCAGCGTCCTAAAACTAGCGGGAGTTTCCTACGAGCAGTACTTC	CSVLKLAGVSYEQYF
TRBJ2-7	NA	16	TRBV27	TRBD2	TGTGCCAGCAGTTTAAGGGGCGGGACTAGCGGCTACGAGCAGTACTTC	CASSLRGGTSGYEQYF
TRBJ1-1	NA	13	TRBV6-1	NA	TGTGCCAGCAGTGAAAGCTGGAACACTGAAGCTTTCTTT	CASSESWNTEAFF
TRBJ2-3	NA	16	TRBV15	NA	TGTGCCACCAGCAGAGATCACGGGTCCCGTACAGATACGCAGTATTTT	CATSRDHGSRTDTQYF
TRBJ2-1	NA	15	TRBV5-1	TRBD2	TGCGCCAGCAGCCCGGGACTAGCGGGAGCTAATGAGCAGTTCTTC	CASSPGLAGANEQFF
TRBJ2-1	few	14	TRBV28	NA	TGTGCCAGCGTAAGTAGCGGATGGTACAATGAGCAGTTCTTC	CASVSSGWYNEQFF
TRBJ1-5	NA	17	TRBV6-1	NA	TGTGCCAGCAGTGCCCAACCGGGACAATTAAGCAATCAGCCCCAGCATTTT	CASSAQPGQLSNQPQHF
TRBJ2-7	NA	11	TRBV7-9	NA	TGTGCCAGCAGCCTCTCCTACGAGCAGTACTTC	CASSLSYEQYF
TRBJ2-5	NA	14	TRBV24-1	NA	TGTGCCACCAGTTCGACAGGTTTCCAAGAGACCCAGTACTTC	CATSSTGFQETQYF
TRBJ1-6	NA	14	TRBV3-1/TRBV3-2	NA	TGTGCCAGCAGCCCAGGATATCAGAATTCACCCCTCCACTTT	CASSPGYQNSPLHF
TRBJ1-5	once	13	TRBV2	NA	TGTGCCAGCAGTGAAGGGCAGTGGCAGCCCCAGCATTTT	CASSEGQWQPQHF
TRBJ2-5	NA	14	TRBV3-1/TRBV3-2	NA	TGTGCCAGCAGCCAAAATCAAAGAACAGGGCCCCAGTACTTC	CASSQNQRTGPQYF
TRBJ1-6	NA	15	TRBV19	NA	TGTGCCACCAAACGGGGTCCGGGCGATAATTCACCCCTCCACTTT	CATKRGPGDNSPLHF
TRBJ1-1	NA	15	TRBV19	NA	TGTGCCAGTATCCCGGGGGGGGCTCCGGACACTGAAGCTTTCTTT	CASIPGGAPDTEAFF
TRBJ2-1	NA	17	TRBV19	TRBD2	TGTGCCAGTACCCCACTTCGGCTAGCGGGAGCGAGGAGTGAGCAGTTCTTC	CASTPLRLAGARSEQFF
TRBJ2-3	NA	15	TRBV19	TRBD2	TGTGCCAGTAGCGGGACTAGCGGGGGGGTAGATACGCAGTATTTT	CASSGTSGGVDTQYF
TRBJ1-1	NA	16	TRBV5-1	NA	TGCGCCAGCAGCTTGGAAGCCACAGGGATAAGCACTGAAGCTTTCTTT	CASSLEATGISTEAFF
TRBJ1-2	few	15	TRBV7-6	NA	TGTGCCAGCAGCTTAGCACGAGGGGGAAACTATGGCTACACCTTC	CASSLARGGNYGYTF
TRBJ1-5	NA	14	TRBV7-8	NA	TGTGCCAGCAGCCGAGGCGATATCAATCAGCCCCAGCATTTT	CASSRGDINQPQHF
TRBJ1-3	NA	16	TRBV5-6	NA	TGTGCCAGCAGCTTCGCAGGGACTGTAGGAGGAAACACCATATATTTT	CASSFAGTVGGNTIYF
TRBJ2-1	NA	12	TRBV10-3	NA	TGTGCCATCAAACGGGGAAACAATGAGCAGTTCTTC	CAIKRGNNEQFF
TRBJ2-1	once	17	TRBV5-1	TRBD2	TGCGCCAGCAGCGAGGGGGCGCTAGCGGGAGGCCTCGTTGAGCAGTTCTTC	CASSEGALAGGLVEQFF
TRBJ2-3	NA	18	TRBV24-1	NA	TGTGCCACCAGTGCTCGGGACGGGAGCCCACCCAACACAGATACGCAGTATTTT	CATSARDGSPPNTDTQYF
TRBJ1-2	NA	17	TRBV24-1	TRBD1	TGTGCCACCAGTGACCACAGGGGTGTGGGGAATAACTATGGCTACACCTTC	CATSDHRGVGNNYGYTF
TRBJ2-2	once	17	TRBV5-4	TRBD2	TGTGCCAGCAGCCCCGGGACTAGCGGGAGGGAGACCGGGGAGCTGTTTTTT	CASSPGTSGRETGELFF
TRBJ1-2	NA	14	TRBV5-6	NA	TGTGCCAGCACCCGGGCCAGGGGAAGCTATGGCTACACCTTC	CASTRARGSYGYTF
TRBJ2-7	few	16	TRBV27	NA	TGTGCCAGCAGGCTAACGGTCGGGACATCAACCTACGAGCAGTACTTC	CASRLTVGTSTYEQYF
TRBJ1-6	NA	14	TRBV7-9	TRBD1	TGTGCCAGCAGCTCGACAGGGGGCGGGTCACCCCTCCACTTT	CASSSTGGGSPLHF
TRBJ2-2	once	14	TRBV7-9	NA	TGTGCCAGCAGGCCTCCGGGGAACACCGGGGAGCTGTTTTTT	CASRPPGNTGELFF
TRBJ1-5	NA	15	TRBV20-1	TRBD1	TGCAGTGCTAGTCCCGTAGGACAGGGAGGTCAGCCCCAGCATTTT	CSASPVGQGGQPQHF
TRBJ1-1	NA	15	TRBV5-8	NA	TGTGCCAGCAGACCACAGGGCGAAATGAACACTGAAGCTTTCTTT	CASRPQGEMNTEAFF
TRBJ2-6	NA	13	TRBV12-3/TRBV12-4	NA	TGTGCCAGCAGTTGGCCTGGGGCCAACGTCCTGACTTTC	CASSWPGANVLTF
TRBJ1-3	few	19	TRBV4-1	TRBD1	TGCGCCAGCAGCCCGTATGCGGGACAGGGGGCTTTCTCTGGAAACACCATATATTTT	CASSPYAGQGAFSGNTIYF
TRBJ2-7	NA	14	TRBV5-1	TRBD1	TGCGCCAGCAGCACCGACAGGGCCTGGGGCGAGCAGTACTTC	CASSTDRAWGEQYF
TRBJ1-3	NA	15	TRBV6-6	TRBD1	TGTGCCAGCAGTTGGAACAGGGGCTCTGGAAACACCATATATTTT	CASSWNRGSGNTIYF
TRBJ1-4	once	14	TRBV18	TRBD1	TGTGCCAGCTCCCGGGACAGGGGGAATGAAAAACTGTTTTTT	CASSRDRGNEKLFF
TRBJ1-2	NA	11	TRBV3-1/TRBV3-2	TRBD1	TGTGCCAGCAGTTCACAGGGGGTGGACACCTTC	CASSSQGVDTF
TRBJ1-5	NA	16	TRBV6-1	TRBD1	TGTGCCAGCAGTGATGGGACAGGGGTAGGCAATCAGCCCCAGCATTTT	CASSDGTGVGNQPQHF